One T cell receptor beta chain is described in this entry. TCRdb re-derived calls from the 5' RACE reads in MiXCR, one entry per CDR3 protein. The table has tens of thousands of distinct CDR3 sequences, 28% seen once. CDR3 length: 15 amino acids. Trimming removed 1 base from V and 0 bases from J, with 8 bases in between. Germline CDR1 SGHTA, CDR2 FQGNSA. The chain links TRBV7-2 to TRBJ2-3; D is ambiguous. Input material: naive CD4+ T cells sorted from blood. Regarding subset: naive CD4+ T cells, CD4+CD45RA+CD25-. This clonotype was obtained from a female donor with breast cancer. The CDR3 loop is CASSLVAESTDTQYF. The DNA for the CDR3 is TGTGCCAGCAGCTTAGTGGCCGAGAGCACAGATACGCAGTATTTT.